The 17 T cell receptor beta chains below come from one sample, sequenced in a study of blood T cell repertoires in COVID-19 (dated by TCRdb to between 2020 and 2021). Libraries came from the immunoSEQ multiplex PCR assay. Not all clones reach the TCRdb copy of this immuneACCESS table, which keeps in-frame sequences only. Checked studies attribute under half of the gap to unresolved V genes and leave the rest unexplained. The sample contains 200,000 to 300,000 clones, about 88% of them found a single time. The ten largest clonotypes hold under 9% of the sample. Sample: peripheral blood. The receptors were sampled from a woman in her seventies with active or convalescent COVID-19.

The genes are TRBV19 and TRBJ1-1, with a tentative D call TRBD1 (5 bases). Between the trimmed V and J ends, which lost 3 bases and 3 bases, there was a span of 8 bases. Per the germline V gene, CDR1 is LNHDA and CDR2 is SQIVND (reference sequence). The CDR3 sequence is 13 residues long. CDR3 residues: CASSIRGDTEAFF. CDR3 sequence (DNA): TGTGCCAGTAGTATTCGGGGGGACACTGAAGCTTTCTTT.

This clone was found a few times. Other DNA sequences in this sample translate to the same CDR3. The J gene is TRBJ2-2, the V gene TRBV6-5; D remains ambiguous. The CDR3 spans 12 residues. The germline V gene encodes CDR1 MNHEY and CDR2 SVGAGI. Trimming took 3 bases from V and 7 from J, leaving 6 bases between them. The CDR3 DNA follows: TGTGCCAGCAGTTATCGAGGCGGGGAGCTGTTTTTT. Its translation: CASSYRGGELFF.

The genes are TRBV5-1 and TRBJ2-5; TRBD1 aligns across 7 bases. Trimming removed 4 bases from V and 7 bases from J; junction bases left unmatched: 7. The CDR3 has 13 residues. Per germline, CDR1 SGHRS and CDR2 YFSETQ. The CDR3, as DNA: TGCGCCAGCAGCGGTGGACAGGCAGTGACCCAGTACTTC. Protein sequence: CASSGGQAVTQYF.

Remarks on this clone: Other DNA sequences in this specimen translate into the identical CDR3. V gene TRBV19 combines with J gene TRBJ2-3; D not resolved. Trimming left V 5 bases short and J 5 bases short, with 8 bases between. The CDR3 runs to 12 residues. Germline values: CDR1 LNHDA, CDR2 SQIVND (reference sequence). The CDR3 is CASSPRRDTQYF. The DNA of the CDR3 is TGTGCCAGTAGTCCGAGGAGAGATACGCAGTATTTT.

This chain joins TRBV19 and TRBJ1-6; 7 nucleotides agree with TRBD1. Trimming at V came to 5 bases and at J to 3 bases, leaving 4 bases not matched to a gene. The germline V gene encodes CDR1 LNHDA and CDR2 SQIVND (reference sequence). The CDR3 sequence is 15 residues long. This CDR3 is CASSPRDSYNSPLHF. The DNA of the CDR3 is TGTGCCAGTAGTCCCCGGGACAGCTATAATTCACCCCTCCACTTT.

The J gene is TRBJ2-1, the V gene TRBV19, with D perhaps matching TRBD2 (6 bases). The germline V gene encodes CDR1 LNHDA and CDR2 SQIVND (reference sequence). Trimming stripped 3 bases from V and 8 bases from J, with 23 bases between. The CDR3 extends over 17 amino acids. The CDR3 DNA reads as TGTGCCAGTAGTATGGTTCTTCGACTAGTTCTCGGTGATGAGCAGTTCTTC. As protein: CASSMVLRLVLGDEQFF. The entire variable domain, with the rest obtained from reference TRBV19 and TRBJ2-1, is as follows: DGGITQSPKYLFRKEGQNVTLSCEQNLNHDAMYWYRQDPGQGLRLIYYSQIVNDFQKGDIAEGYSVSREKKESFPLTVTSAQKNPTAFYLCASSMVLRLVLGDEQFFGPGTRLTVL.

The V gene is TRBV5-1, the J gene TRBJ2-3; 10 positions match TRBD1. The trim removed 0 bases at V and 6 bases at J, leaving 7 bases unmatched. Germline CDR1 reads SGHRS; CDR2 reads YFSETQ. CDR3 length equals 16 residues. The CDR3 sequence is CASSLETGGLGDTQYF. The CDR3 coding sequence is TGCGCCAGCAGCTTGGAGACAGGGGGCCTCGGCGATACGCAGTATTTT.

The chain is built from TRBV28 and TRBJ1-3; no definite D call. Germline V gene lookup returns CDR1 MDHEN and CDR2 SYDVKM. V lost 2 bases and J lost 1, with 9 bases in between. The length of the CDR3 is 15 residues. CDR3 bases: TGTGCCAGCAGTTTAAGTCCAGCGTCTGGAAACACCATATATTTT. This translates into CASSLSPASGNTIYF.

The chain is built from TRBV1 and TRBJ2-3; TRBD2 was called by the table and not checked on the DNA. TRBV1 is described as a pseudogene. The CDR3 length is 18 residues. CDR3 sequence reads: CTSSQDKSGIGSTDTQYF. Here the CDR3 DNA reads TGCACCAGCAGCCAAGACAAATCGGGGATTGGTAGCACAGATACGCAGTATTTT.

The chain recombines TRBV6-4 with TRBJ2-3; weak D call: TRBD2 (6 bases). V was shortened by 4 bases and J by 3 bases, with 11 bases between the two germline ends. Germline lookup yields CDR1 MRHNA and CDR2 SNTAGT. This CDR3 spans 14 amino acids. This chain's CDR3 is CASSVGTPTDTQYF. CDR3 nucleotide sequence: TGTGCCAGCAGTGTGGGGACTCCTACAGATACGCAGTATTTT.

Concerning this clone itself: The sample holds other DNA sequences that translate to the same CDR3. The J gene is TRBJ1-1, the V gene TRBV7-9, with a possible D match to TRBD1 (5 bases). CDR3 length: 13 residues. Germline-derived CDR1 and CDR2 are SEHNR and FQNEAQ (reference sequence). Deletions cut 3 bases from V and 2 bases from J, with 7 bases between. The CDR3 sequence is CASSFQGNTEAFF. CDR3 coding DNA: TGTGCCAGCAGCTTCCAGGGCAACACTGAAGCTTTCTTT.

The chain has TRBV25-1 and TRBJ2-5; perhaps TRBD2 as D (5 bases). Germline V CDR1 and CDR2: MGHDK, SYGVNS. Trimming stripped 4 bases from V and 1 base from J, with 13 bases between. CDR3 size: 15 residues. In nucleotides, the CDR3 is TGTGCCAGCAGTGTCAAGCGGAACATCCAAGAGACCCAGTACTTC. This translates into CASSVKRNIQETQYF.

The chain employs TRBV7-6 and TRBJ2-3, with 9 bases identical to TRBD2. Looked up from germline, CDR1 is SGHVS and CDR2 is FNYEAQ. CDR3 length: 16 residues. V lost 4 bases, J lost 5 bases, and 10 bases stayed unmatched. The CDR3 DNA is TGTGCCAGCAGCTCCGAGGCGCGGGGGGGCCGAGATACGCAGTATTTT. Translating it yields CASSSEARGGRDTQYF.

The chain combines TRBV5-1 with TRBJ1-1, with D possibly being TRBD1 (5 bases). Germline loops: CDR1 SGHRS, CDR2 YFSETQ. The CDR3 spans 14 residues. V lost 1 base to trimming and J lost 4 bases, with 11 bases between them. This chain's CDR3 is CASSLTGESTEAFF. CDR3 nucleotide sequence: TGCGCCAGCAGCTTGACAGGCGAAAGCACTGAAGCTTTCTTT.

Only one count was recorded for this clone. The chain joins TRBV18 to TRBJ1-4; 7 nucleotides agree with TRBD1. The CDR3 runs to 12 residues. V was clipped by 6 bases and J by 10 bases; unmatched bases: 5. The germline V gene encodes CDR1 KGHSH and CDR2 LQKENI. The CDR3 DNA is TGTGCCAGCTCCTCGTCAGGGGGAAAACTGTTTTTT. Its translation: CASSSSGGKLFF.

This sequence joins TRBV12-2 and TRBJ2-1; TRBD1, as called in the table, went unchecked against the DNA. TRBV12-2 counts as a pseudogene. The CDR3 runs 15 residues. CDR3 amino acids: CASRLAGGLYNEQFF. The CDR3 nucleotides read TGTGCAAGTCGCTTAGCAGGGGGCCTATACAATGAGCAGTTCTTC.

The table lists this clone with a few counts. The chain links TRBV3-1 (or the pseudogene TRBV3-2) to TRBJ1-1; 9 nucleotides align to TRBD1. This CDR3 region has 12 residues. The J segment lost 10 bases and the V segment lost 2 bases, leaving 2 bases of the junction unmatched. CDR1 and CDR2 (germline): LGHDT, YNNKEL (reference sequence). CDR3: CASSQSDRGAFF. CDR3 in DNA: TGTGCCAGCAGCCAATCGGACAGGGGAGCTTTCTTT.